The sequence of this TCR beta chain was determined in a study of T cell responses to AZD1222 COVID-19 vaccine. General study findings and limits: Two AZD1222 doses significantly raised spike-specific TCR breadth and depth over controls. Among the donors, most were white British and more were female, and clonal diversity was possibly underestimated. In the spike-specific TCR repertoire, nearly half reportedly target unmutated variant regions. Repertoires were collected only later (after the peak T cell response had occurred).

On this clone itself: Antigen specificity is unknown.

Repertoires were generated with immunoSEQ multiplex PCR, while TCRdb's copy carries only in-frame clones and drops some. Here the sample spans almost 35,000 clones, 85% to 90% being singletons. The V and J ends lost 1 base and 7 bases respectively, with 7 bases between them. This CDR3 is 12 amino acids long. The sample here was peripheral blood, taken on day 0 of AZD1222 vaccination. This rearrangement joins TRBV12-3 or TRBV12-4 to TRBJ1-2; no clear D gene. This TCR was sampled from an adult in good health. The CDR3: CASSLDGLGYTF. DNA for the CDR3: TGTGCCAGCAGTTTAGATGGGCTTGGCTACACCTTC.